This entry describes one TCR beta chain. Its specificity is unknown. This sample was taken from a study of cytomegalovirus exposure and HLA in healthy donors. Overall study results and limits: Rates of TCR association differed by HLA locus in a later analysis, with DRB1 highest and HLA-C lowest.

The PCR was carried out with 60 Vbeta primers and 13 Jbeta primers. Method: immunoSEQ multiplex PCR; TCRdb's copy keeps in-frame clones and lacks some. This sample's clone table lists nearly 35,000 clones. Deletions cut 4 bases from V and 10 bases from J, with 22 bases between. From germline, CDR1 is LNHNV and CDR2 YYDKDF (reference sequence). The CDR3 totals 15 residues. Specimen: PBMCs. The genes are TRBV15 and TRBJ1-2; tentative D call: TRBD1 (5 bases). The TCR was taken from a middle-aged woman in good health and CMV-seropositive. CDR3 coding DNA: TGTGCCACCAGCATCGCGGGACTGACATTCGCGTCCTACACCTTC. This gives the protein CATSIAGLTFASYTF.